This section outlines one T cell receptor beta chain sequence together with its context. The antigen is unknown. This sample was taken from a study of PD-L1 blockade in urothelial cancer. Study-wide background: T cell content in blood samples showed a median of 141,255.

PCRs each included synthetic TCR analog templates spiked in. TCRdb keeps only in-frame clones here, not all; method: immunoSEQ multiplex PCR. The repertoire holds about 72,000 clones, with about 86% as singletons. General study findings and limits: In blood sampled pretreatment, TCR clonality below the median predicted better survival.

The germline V and J ends were trimmed by 2 bases and 0 bases, with 11 bases remaining between them. The length of the CDR3 is 16 residues. Germline V gene sequence: CDR1 SGHTA, CDR2 FQGNSA. Indicated time point: pretreatment peripheral blood. Patients presented with locally advanced or metastatic urothelial carcinoma. J is TRBJ1-3 and V is TRBV7-2, with D perhaps matching TRBD1 (6 bases). This TCR derives from a man aged 55 to 69 with urothelial cancer. Here the sequenced sample was PBMCs, taken around atezolizumab (anti-PD-L1) treatment. CDR3 sequence reads: CASSLSSQGSGNTIYF. In DNA form, the CDR3 reads TGTGCCAGCAGCTTAAGCTCACAGGGCTCTGGAAACACCATATATTTT.